This T cell receptor beta chain was retrieved from a study of blood T cell repertoires in COVID-19. As for the study in general: Spain, Italy and the United States supplied samples that represented acute and convalescent COVID-19. Nucleic acid was either cDNA or gDNA, and it came from T cells, B-cell-depleted T cells, or PBMCs.

Original methodology: Cell counts per sample came from amplifying reference gene primers. Clones were sequenced by immunoSEQ multiplex PCR, and TCRdb holds only the in-frame ones, with some missing. V, J and clone size derive from that table, while D and trimming were established from the DNA sequence. The sample yields around 250,000 clones, around 85% seen once. Trimming removed 2 bases from V and 3 bases from J, with 10 bases in between. Germline values: CDR1 SGHTA, CDR2 FQGNSA. This CDR3 comprises 14 residues. The chain has TRBV7-2 and TRBJ1-2; D is ambiguous. The clonotype was recovered from a man aged 55 to 70 with acute or convalescent COVID-19. Input material: peripheral blood. CDR3 residues: CASSLSDADYGYTF. The CDR3, as DNA: TGTGCCAGCAGCTTATCTGACGCGGACTATGGCTACACCTTC. Drawing the rest from reference TRBV7-2 and TRBJ1-2, the complete variable domain is GAGVSQSPSNKVTEKGKDVELRCDPISGHTALYWYRQSLGQGLEFLIYFQGNSAPDKSGLPSDRFSAERTGGSVSTLTIQRTQQEDSAVYLCASSLSDADYGYTFGSGTRLTVV.